These 5 T cell receptor beta chains came from one sample sequenced in a study of blood T cell repertoires in COVID-19. TCRdb's copy holds only in-frame clones and misses some; the assay was immunoSEQ multiplex PCR. Seen here are approximately 240,000 clones, 80% to 90% observed once, and the top ten hold over 3%. Input material: PBMCs or T cells enriched from blood (not recorded which). The receptors were sampled from a woman aged 18-29 years in a cohort exposed to, infected with or recovered from COVID-19 (not recorded which).

Of note for this clone: Other nucleotide sequences from this sample produce the same CDR3. The J gene is TRBJ1-2, the V gene TRBV19; tentative D call: TRBD1 (5 bases). The CDR3 covers 12 residues. CDR1 is LNHDA and CDR2 is SQIVND in the germline V gene (reference sequence). Trimming took off 6 bases at V and 4 bases at J, with 9 bases between the two ends. This chain's CDR3 is CASSLDSYGYTF. The CDR3 DNA follows: TGTGCCAGTAGCCTTGACAGCTATGGCTACACCTTC. Supplemented by reference TRBV19 and TRBJ1-2, the full variable domain reads DGGITQSPKYLFRKEGQNVTLSCEQNLNHDAMYWYRQDPGQGLRLIYYSQIVNDFQKGDIAEGYSVSREKKESFPLTVTSAQKNPTAFYLCASSLDSYGYTFGSGTRLTVV.

J is TRBJ2-1 and V is TRBV11-3, with TRBD2 matching 15 bases. Germline CDR1 reads SGHNT; CDR2 reads YENEEA. The CDR3 runs to 15 residues. V shed 5 bases and J 8 bases; nucleotides not matched to a gene: 4. The chain's CDR3 is CASSPGLAGGYEQFF. In DNA form, the CDR3 reads TGTGCCAGCAGCCCAGGACTAGCGGGAGGGTATGAGCAGTTCTTC.

This chain links TRBV7-9 with TRBJ1-1; D unresolved. Germline assignment: CDR1 SEHNR and CDR2 FQNEAQ (reference sequence). Trimming left V 5 bases short and J 1 base short, with 8 bases between. This CDR3 is 13 amino acids long. Here the CDR3 DNA reads TGTGCCAGCAGCGTATCGGGGAACACTGAAGCTTTCTTT. Translating it yields CASSVSGNTEAFF.

The chain joins TRBV6-5 to TRBJ1-4; D is possibly TRBD1 (5 bases). The CDR3 contains 13 residues. Germline V lookup: CDR1 MNHEY, CDR2 SVGAGI. V dropped 5 bases and J dropped 6 bases, with 10 bases sitting between them. CDR3 bases: TGTGCCAGCAGTAGGGGAGGCTATGAAAAACTGTTTTTT. Residues: CASSRGGYEKLFF.

The chain recombines TRBV5-4 with TRBJ2-1, with a weak D call TRBD1 (6 bases). V lost 4 bases and J lost 0, with 8 bases in between. The CDR3 consists of 14 residues. Germline V gene data show CDR1 as SGHNT and CDR2 as YYREEE (reference sequence). The CDR3 DNA follows: TGTGCCAGCAGCGGGGACATCTCCTACAATGAGCAGTTCTTC. Residues: CASSGDISYNEQFF.